This TCR beta chain stems from a study of blood T cell repertoires in COVID-19. Across the whole study: The origin of the acute and convalescent COVID-19 samples was the United States, Italy and Spain. PBMCs, B-cell-depleted T cells, or T cells were the source of the cDNA or gDNA that made up the material.

The CDR3 has 15 amino acids. Germline CDR1 and CDR2: LGHDT and YNNKEL (reference sequence). V shed 1 base and J shed 3 bases, with 13 bases lying between them. Per the original methods: It was from reference gene primer amplification that nucleated cell counts were estimated. The data were produced by immunoSEQ multiplex PCR, yet TCRdb's version contains in-frame clones alone and is incomplete. D and trimming were read from the DNA, whereas the V and J calls and clone size are those reported in that table. This sample has around 250,000 clones, with around 83% found just once. The TCR sequence derives from a woman aged 35 to 49 who had recovered from COVID-19. Input material: peripheral blood. The rearrangement links TRBV3-1 (or the pseudogene TRBV3-2) to TRBJ2-7, with a tentative D call TRBD1 (6 bases). The CDR3 region is CASSQGTVYVYEQYF. The CDR3, as DNA: TGTGCCAGCAGCCAAGGGACAGTTTACGTCTACGAGCAGTACTTC.